Below, one T cell receptor beta chain is given with its context. This sample is drawn from a study of control samples from healthy donors and cancer patients. The protocol was immunoSEQ multiplex PCR, while the TCRdb copy is restricted to in-frame clones and leaves out a portion. Its clone listing holds about 200,000 clones. CDR1 is SGHAT, CDR2 FQNNGV, per germline. This CDR3 has 14 residues. With 1 base removed from V and 2 bases from J, the gap between germline ends came to 7 bases. Sequences were obtained from blood. This sequence joins TRBV11-2 and TRBJ2-3; possible D gene TRBD2, 6 bases. This TCR came from a woman in her twenties or thirties in good health. The CDR3 DNA sequence: TGTGCCAGCAGCTTAGGGGGGGTCACAGATACGCAGTATTTT. It codes for CASSLGGVTDTQYF.